This T cell receptor beta chain was sequenced for a study of T cell changes during pregnancy in multiple sclerosis. Germline lookup yields CDR1 MRHNA and CDR2 SNTAGT. After removal of 0 bases from V and 0 bases from J, the junction contained 3 bases not matched to a gene. The CDR3 consists of 16 residues. Sequencing used immunoSEQ multiplex PCR; TCRdb keeps in-frame clones, though not all of them. The sample contains about 17,000 clones, over 70% of which appear only once. Turning to this clone: The same CDR3 arises from other DNA sequences in this sample as well.

V usage is TRBV6-4 and J usage is TRBJ2-3; TRBD1 matches 7 bases. This clonotype was obtained from a female donor in good health, enrolled as a control in a pregnancy study. Material: CD8+ T cells from peripheral blood mononuclear cells, obtained in the third trimester of pregnancy. This chain's CDR3 is CASSDSAGGSTDTQYF. CDR3 DNA: TGTGCCAGCAGTGACTCGGCAGGGGGAAGCACAGATACGCAGTATTTT.